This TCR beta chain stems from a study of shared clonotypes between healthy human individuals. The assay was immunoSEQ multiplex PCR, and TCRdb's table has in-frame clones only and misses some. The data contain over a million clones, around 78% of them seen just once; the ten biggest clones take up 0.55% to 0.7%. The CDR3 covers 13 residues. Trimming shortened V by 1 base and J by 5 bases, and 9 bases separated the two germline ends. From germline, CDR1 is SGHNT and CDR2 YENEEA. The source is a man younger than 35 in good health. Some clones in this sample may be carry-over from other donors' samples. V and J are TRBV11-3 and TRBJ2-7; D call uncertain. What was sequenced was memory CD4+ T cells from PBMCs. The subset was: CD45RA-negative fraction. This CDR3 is CASSLGARHEQYF. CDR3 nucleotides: TGTGCCAGCAGCTTAGGTGCCAGGCACGAGCAGTACTTC.